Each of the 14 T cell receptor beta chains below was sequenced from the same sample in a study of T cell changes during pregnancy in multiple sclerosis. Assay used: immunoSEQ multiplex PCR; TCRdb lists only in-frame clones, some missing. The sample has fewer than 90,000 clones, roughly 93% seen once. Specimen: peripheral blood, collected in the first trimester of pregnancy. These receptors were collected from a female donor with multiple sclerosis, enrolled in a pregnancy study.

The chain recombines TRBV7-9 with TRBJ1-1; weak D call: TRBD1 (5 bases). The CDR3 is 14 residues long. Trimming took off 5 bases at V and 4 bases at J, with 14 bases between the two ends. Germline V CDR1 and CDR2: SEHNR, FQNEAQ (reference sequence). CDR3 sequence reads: CASSPRIGGTEAFF. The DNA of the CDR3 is TGTGCCAGCAGCCCCAGGATCGGGGGCACTGAAGCTTTCTTT.

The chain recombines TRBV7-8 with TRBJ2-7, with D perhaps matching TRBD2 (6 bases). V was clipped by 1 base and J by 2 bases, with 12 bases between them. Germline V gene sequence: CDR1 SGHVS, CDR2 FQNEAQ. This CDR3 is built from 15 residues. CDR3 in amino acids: CASSLVRRDTYEQYF. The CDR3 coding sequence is TGTGCCAGCAGCTTAGTAAGGAGGGATACCTACGAGCAGTACTTC.

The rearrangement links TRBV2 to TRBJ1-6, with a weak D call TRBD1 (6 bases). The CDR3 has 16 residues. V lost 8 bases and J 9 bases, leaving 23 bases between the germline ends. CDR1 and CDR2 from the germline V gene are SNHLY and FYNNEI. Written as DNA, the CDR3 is TGTGCCAGCCTTCACAGGGTAAGAGTCTCCGGTTCACCCCTCCACTTT. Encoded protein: CASLHRVRVSGSPLHF.

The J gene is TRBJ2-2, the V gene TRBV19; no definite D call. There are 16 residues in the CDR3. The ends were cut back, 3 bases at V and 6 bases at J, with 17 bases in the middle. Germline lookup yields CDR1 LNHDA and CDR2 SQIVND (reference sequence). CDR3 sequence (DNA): TGTGCCAGTAGTATTTTCCGGGTTCCTCAATCCGGGGAGCTGTTTTTT. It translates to CASSIFRVPQSGELFF.

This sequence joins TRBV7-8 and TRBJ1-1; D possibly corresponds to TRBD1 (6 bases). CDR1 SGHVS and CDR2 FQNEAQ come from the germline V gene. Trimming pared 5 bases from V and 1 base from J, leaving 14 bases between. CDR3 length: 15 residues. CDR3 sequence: CASSPTGIPNTEAFF. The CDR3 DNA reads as TGTGCCAGCAGCCCCACAGGGATCCCGAACACTGAAGCTTTCTTT.

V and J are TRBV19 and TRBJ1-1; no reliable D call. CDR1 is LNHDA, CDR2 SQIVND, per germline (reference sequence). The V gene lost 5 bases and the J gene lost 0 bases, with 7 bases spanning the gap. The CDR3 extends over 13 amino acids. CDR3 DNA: TGTGCCAGTAGTCTACAGTTGAACACTGAAGCTTTCTTT. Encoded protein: CASSLQLNTEAFF.

The CDR3 DNA follows: TGTGCCAGCGCGAAGGAGTTACTAGCCAAAAACATTCAGTACTTC. Protein sequence: CASAKELLAKNIQYF. The chain combines TRBV6-1 with TRBJ2-4; D is uncertain. CDR3 size: 15 residues. From germline, CDR1 is MNHNS and CDR2 SASEGT. The V end was cut by 8 bases, the J end by 0 bases, with 14 bases between.

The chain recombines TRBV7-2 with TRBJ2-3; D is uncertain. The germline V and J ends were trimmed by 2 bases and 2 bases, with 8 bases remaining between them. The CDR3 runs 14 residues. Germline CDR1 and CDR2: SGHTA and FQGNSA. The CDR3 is CASSLLSATDTQYF. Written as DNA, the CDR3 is TGTGCCAGCAGCTTACTATCTGCCACAGATACGCAGTATTTT.

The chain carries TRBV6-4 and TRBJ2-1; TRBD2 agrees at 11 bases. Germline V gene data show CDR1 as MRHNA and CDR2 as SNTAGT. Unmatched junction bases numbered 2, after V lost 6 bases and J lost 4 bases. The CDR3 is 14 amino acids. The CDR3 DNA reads TGTGCCAGCAGCAGACTAGCGGGGTACAATGAGCAGTTCTTC. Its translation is CASSRLAGYNEQFF.

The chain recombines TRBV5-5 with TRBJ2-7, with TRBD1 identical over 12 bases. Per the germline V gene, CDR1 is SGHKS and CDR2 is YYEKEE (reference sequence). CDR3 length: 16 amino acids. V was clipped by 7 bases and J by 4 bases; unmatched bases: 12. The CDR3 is CASAPPGQGAVYEQYF. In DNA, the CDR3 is TGTGCCAGCGCCCCGCCGGGACAGGGGGCTGTTTACGAGCAGTACTTC. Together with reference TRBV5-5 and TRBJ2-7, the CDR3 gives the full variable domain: DAGVTQSPTHLIKTRGQQVTLRCSPISGHKSVSWYQQVLGQGPQFIFQYYEKEERGRGNFPDRFSARQFPNYSSELNVNALLLGDSALYLCASAPPGQGAVYEQYFGPGTRLTVT.

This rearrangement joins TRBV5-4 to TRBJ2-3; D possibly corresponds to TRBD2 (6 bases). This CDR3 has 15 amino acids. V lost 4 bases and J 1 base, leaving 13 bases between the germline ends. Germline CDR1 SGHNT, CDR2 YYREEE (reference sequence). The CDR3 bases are TGTGCCAGCAGCGTGGCCCAGCGGGGCACAGATACGCAGTATTTT. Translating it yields CASSVAQRGTDTQYF.

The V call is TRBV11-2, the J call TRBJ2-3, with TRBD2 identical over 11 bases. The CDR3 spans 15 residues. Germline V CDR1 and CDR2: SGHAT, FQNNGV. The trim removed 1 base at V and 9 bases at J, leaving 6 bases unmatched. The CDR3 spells CASSLVAGGPGTQYF. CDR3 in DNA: TGTGCCAGCAGCTTAGTAGCGGGGGGGCCGGGAACGCAGTATTTT.

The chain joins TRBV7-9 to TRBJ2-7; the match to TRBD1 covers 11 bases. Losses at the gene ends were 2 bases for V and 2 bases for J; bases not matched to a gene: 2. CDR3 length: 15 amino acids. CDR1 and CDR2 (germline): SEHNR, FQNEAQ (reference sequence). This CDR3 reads CASSLRDRGAYEQYF. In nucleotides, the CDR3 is TGTGCCAGCAGCTTAAGGGACAGGGGGGCCTACGAGCAGTACTTC.

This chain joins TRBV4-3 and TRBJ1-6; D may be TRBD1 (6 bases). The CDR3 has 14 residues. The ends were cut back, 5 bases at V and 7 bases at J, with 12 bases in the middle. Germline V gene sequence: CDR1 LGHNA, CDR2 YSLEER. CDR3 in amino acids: CASSTWTANSPLHF. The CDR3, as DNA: TGCGCCAGCAGCACCTGGACAGCCAATTCACCCCTCCACTTT.